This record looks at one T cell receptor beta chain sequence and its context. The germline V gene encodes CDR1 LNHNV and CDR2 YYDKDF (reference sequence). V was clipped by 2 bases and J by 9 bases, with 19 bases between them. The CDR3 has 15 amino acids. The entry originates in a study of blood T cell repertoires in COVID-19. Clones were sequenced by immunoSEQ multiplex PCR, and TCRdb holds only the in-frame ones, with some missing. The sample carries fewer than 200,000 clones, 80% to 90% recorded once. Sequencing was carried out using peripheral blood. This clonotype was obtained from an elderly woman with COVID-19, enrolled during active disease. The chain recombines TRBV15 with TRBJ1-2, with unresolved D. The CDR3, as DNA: TGTGCCACCAGCAGACCCCAGGAGGGTTCGCGGAGCTACACCTTC. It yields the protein CATSRPQEGSRSYTF.